Shown below are 6 T cell receptor beta chains from a single sample sequenced in a study of blood T cells in healthy people across ages. Primed by a sample-barcoded 5' primer and a J-beta primer mix, a second PCR proceeded for 7 to 11 cycles. TCRdb independently ran MiXCR on the 5' RACE reads; one entry per CDR3 protein. The sample records approximately 790,000 distinct CDR3 sequences, 60% to 80% being singletons. Sequencing was performed on blood. Receptor source: a man aged 30 to 39 in good health.

The chain is built from TRBV10-2 and TRBJ2-2; 10 bases map to TRBD1. Trimming removed 6 bases from V and 5 bases from J; junction bases left unmatched: 3. CDR3 length: 14 residues. The germline V gene has CDR1 WSHSY and CDR2 SAAADI. The CDR3 nucleotides are TGCGCCAGCAGAGGACAGGGGGAAACCGGGGAGCTGTTTTTT. Amino acid sequence: CASRGQGETGELFF.

V and J are TRBV7-9 and TRBJ2-1, with 8 positions matching TRBD2. Germline loops: CDR1 SEHNR, CDR2 FQNEAQ (reference sequence). J gave up 1 base and V 6 bases, and 11 bases lay outside the gene matches. The CDR3 has 17 amino acids. The CDR3 sequence: CASSFPTSGGSYNEQFF. The DNA for the CDR3 is TGTGCCAGCAGTTTCCCTACTAGCGGTGGATCCTACAATGAGCAGTTCTTC.

This chain uses TRBV27 with TRBJ1-5; D is undetermined. Germline assignment: CDR1 MNHEY and CDR2 SMNVEV (reference sequence). CDR3 length: 14 residues. Trimming cost V 5 bases and J 2 bases, with 10 bases left between them. Written as DNA, the CDR3 is TGTGCCAGCAGTAACTACTGGGGCAATCAGCCCCAGCATTTT. This encodes CASSNYWGNQPQHF.

This chain uses TRBV7-3 with TRBJ2-1; 11 bases are a match to TRBD2. This CDR3 has 14 residues. Per the germline V gene, CDR1 is SGHTA and CDR2 is FQGTGA. V was pared by 5 bases and J by 13 bases, with 10 bases of the junction left unmatched. CDR3 DNA: TGTGCCAGCAGCACGGGACTAGCGGTCTCCCCCCAGTTCTTC. As protein: CASSTGLAVSPQFF.

This chain connects TRBV9 to TRBJ2-1; 9 bases align to TRBD2. After removal of 8 bases from V and 6 bases from J, the junction contained 12 bases not matched to a gene. CDR1 and CDR2 from the germline V gene are SGDLS and YYNGEE. This CDR3 comprises 15 residues. Here the CDR3 reads CASSSRGGEPNEQFF. The CDR3 coding sequence is TGTGCCAGTTCCTCGCGGGGGGGAGAACCCAATGAGCAGTTCTTC.

The count of this clonotype is one. V usage is TRBV11-3 and J usage is TRBJ2-1; TRBD2 agrees at 9 bases. CDR1 and CDR2 (germline): SGHNT, YENEEA. The junction had 9 bases not matched to a gene; V was cut back by 1 base and J by 5 bases. The CDR3 runs 17 residues. The CDR3 spells CASSLGTSGGSDNEQFF. As DNA, the CDR3 is TGTGCCAGCAGCTTAGGTACAAGCGGGGGGTCAGACAATGAGCAGTTCTTC. Full variable domain (missing parts from reference TRBV11-3 and TRBJ2-1): EAGVVQSPRYKIIEKKQPVAFWCNPISGHNTLYWYLQNLGQGPELLIRYENEEAVDDSQLPKDRFSAERLKGVDSTLKIQPAELGDSAVYLCASSLGTSGGSDNEQFFGPGTRLTVL.